Many counts were recorded for the clone carrying this T cell receptor (beta chain). Its target is not known. These data originate in a study of identical twins. Study-level findings and limits: Within cord blood, abundant beta clonotypes carried fewer insertions, but memory repertoires showed no such trend. Beta out-of-frame sequences showed weaker excess sharing between twins.

Unique molecular identifiers were present on the cDNA, which also gained a universal primer site by template switching. MiXCR was run by TCRdb on the 5' RACE reads, yielding one entry per CDR3 protein. The sample carries about 700,000 distinct CDR3 sequences, around 6% recorded once. The CDR3 extends over 13 amino acids. Germline trimming cut 8 bases from V and 5 bases from J; bases unmatched to any gene: 7. In germline, CDR1 is SQVTM, CDR2 ANQGSEA. Each donor (without exception) was a healthy Caucasian. Sequencing was done on a sample of naive T cells sorted from blood. This clonotype was obtained from a man aged 18 to 30 in good health. The rearrangement links TRBV29-1 to TRBJ2-1; 9 bases fit TRBD2. In nucleotides, the CDR3 is TGCAGCCCCTGTAGCGGGAGCGACAATGAGCAGTTCTTC. This codes for CSPCSGSDNEQFF.